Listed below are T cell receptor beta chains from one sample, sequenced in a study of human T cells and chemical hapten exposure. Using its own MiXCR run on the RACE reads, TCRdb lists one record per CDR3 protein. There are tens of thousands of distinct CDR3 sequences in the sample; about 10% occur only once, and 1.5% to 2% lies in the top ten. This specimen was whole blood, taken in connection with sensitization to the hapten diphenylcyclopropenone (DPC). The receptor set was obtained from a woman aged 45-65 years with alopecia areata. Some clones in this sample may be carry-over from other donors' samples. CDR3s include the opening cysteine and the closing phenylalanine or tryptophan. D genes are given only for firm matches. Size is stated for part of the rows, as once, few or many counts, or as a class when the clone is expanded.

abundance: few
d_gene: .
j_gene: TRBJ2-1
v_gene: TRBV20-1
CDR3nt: TGCAGTGCTAGCGGGACACCCCGCAATGAGCAGTTCTTC
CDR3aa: CSASGTPRNEQFF

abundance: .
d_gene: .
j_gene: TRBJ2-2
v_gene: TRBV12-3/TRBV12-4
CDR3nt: TGTGCCAGCAGTTTGGCGTTCGGGGAGCTGTTTTTT
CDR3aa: CASSLAFGELFF

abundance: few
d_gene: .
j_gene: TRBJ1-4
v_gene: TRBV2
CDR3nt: TGTGCCAGCAGTGAAGCGCCCGGGACTCAGATCAATGAAAAACTGTTTTTT
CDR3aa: CASSEAPGTQINEKLFF

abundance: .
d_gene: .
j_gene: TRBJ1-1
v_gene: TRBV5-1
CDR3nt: TGCGCCAGCAGCTTGGTGCCTGGGACGGTGAACACTGAAGCTTTCTTT
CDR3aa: CASSLVPGTVNTEAFF

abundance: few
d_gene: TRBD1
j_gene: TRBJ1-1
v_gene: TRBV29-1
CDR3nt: TGCAGCGTGGGACAGGCCCTGAACACTGAAGCTTTCTTT
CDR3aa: CSVGQALNTEAFF

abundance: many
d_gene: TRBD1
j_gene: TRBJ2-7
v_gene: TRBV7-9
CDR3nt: TGTGCCAGCAGCTTAGCGTGGGACAGGGGGCACTACGAGCAGTACTTC
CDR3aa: CASSLAWDRGHYEQYF

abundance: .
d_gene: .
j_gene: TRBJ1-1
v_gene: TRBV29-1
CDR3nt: TGCAGCGTTGGGGACCCGGGAGAAGCTTTCTTT
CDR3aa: CSVGDPGEAFF

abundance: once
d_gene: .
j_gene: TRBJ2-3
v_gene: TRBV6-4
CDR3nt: TGTGCCAGCAGGACCGACGGACCCACAGATACGCAGTATTTT
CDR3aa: CASRTDGPTDTQYF

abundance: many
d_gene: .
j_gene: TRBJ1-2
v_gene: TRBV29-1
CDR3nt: TGCAGCGTCACAGGGATGTTGGGCTATGGCTACACCTTC
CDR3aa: CSVTGMLGYGYTF

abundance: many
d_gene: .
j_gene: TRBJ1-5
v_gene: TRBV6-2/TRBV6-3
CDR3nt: TGTGCCAGCAGTGACTACGGGAATCAGCCCCAGCATTTT
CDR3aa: CASSDYGNQPQHF

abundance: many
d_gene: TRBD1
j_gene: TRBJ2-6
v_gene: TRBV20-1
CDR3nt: TGCAGTGCTAGAAGAGACAGGGCCTCTTCTGGGGCCAACGTCCTGACTTTC
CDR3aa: CSARRDRASSGANVLTF

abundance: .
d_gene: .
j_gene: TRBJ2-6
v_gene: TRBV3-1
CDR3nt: TGTGCCAGCAGCCAAGTTACAGGGACACTCTCTGGGGCCAACGTCCTGACTTTC
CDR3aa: CASSQVTGTLSGANVLTF

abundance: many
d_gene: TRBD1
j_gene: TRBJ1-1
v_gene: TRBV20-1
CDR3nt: TGCAGCTGGGACAGGGGGAACACTGAAGCTTTCTTT
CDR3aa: CSWDRGNTEAFF

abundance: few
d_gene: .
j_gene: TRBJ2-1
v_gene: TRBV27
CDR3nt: TGTGCCAGCCGTTCCCAACTAGGTTCCAATGAGCAGTTCTTC
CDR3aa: CASRSQLGSNEQFF

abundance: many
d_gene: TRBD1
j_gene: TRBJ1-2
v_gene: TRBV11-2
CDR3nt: TGTGCCAGCAGCCCACCCGACAGGGGGCGCAGTGGCTACACCTTC
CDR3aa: CASSPPDRGRSGYTF

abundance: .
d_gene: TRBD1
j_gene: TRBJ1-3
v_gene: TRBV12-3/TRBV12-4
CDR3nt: TGTGCCAGCAGTCCACAGGGGATCTCTGGAAACACCATATATTTT
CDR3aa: CASSPQGISGNTIYF

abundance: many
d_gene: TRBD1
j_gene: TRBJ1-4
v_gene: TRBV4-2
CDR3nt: TGTGCCAGCAAACTCATGGTGGGACAGCTTAATGAAAAACTGTTTTTT
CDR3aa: CASKLMVGQLNEKLFF

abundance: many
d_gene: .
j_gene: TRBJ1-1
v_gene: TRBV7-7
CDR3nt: TGTGCTAGCAGCTTAGAGGTGAACACTGAAGCTTTCTTT
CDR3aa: CASSLEVNTEAFF

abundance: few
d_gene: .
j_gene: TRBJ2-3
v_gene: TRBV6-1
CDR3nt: TGTGCCAGCACCCTGGGACGGGGAATCACAGATACGCAGTATTTT
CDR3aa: CASTLGRGITDTQYF

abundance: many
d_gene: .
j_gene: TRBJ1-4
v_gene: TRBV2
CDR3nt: TGTGCCAGCGTGGGGTCAACTAATGAAAAACTGTTTTTT
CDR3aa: CASVGSTNEKLFF

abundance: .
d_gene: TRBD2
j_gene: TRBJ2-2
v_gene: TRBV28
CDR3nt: TGTGCCAGCAGTTTATGGGGGACTAGCCCGGCCGGGGAGCTGTTTTTT
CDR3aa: CASSLWGTSPAGELFF

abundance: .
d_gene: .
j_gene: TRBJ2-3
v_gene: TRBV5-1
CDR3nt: TGCGCCAGCAGCTTGGGCGGTGATAGCACAGATACGCAGTATTTT
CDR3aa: CASSLGGDSTDTQYF

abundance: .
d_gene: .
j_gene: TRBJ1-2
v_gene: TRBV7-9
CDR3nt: TGTGCCAGCAGCTTAGAATGGGACGGCTACACCTTC
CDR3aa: CASSLEWDGYTF

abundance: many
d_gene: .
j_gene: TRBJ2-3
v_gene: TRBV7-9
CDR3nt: TGTGCCAGCAGCCCTCCAACCGGGGGCGGCTACCTCACAGATACGCAGTATTTT
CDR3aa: CASSPPTGGGYLTDTQYF

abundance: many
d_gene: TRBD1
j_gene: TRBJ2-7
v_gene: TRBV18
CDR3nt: TGTGCCAGCTCACCAAGGACAGGGGAGTACGAGCAGTACTTC
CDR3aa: CASSPRTGEYEQYF

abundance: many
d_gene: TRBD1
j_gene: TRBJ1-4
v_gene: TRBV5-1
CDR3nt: TGCGCCAGCAGCTTGAACAGGGGGCCAACTAATGAAAAACTGTTTTTT
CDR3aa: CASSLNRGPTNEKLFF

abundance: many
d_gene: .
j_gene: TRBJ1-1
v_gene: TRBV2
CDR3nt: TGTGCCAGCAGTGAAGTTGGCAGGGCGGTAGCTTTCTTT
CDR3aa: CASSEVGRAVAFF

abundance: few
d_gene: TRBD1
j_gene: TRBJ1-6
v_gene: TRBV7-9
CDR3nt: TGTGCCAGCAGCTCGTGGACAGGGAATTCACCCCTCCACTTT
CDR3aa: CASSSWTGNSPLHF

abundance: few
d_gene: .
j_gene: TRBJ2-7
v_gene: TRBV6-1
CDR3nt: TGTGCCAGCAGTGAGGGCTACTACGAGCAGTACTTC
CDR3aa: CASSEGYYEQYF

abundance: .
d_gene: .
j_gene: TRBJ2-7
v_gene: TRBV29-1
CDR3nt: TGCAGCGTTGAGAGCAGCACCCCCTACGAGCAGTACTTC
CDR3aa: CSVESSTPYEQYF

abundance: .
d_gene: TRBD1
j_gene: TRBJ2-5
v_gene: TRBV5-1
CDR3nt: TGCGCCAGCAGCTTGGCCAGGGGGACCGGGGAGACCCAGTACTTC
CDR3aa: CASSLARGTGETQYF

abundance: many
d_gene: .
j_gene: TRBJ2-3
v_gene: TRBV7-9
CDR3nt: TGTGCCAACTCGCAAACAGGGTCGGCAGATACGCAGTATTTT
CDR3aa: CANSQTGSADTQYF

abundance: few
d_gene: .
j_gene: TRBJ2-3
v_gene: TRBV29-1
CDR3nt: TGCAGCGTTGAAGTCAGGGAAGGCACAGATACGCAGTATTTT
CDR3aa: CSVEVREGTDTQYF

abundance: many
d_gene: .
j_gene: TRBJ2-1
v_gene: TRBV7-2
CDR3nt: TGTGCCAGCAGCTTAGGTAGCGGTTCCTACAATGAGCAGTTCTTC
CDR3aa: CASSLGSGSYNEQFF

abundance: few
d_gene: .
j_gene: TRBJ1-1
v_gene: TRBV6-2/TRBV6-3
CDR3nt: TGTGCCAGCAGTGACAGGCCCGAAGCTTTCTTT
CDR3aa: CASSDRPEAFF

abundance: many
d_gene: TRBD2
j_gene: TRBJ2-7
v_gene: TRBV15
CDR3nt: TGTGCCACCAGCAGAGATTTGGTCGTGACTAGCGGCTCCTACGAGCAGTACTTC
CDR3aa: CATSRDLVVTSGSYEQYF

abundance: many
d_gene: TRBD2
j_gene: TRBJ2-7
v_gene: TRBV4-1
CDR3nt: TGCGCCAGCAGCCTCGAAGCCCCAGCGGGAACCCCCTACGAGCAGTACTTC
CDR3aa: CASSLEAPAGTPYEQYF

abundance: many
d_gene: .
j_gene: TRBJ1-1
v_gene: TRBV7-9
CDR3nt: TGTGCCAGCAGCTTACCGCAGACTGAAGCTTTCTTT
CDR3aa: CASSLPQTEAFF

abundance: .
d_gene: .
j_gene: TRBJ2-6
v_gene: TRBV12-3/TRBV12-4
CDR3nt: TGTGCCAGCAGTCCAACTACACTACTCTCTGGGGCCGACGTCCTGACTTTC
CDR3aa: CASSPTTLLSGADVLTF

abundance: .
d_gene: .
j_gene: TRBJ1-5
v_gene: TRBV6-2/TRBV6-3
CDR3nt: TGTGCCAGCAGACTGGGCAGTCAGCCCCAGCATTTT
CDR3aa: CASRLGSQPQHF

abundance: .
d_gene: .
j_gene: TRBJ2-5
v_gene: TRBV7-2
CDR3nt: TGTGCCAGCAGCCTATCCCGGGATGGGGCCCAGTACTTC
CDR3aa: CASSLSRDGAQYF

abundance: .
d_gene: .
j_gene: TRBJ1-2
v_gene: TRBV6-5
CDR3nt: TGTGCCAGCAGTTACTCGAGCGGCTCCTATGGCTACACCTTC
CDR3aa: CASSYSSGSYGYTF

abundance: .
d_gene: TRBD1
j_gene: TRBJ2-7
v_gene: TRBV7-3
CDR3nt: TGTGCCAGCAGCCCCCAGACAGGGGAAGCCTACGAGCAGTACTTC
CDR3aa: CASSPQTGEAYEQYF

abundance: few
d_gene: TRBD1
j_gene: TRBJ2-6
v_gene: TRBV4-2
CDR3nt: TGTGCCAGCAGCCAGGACAGGGACAGCTCTGGGGCCAACGTCCTGACTTTC
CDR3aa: CASSQDRDSSGANVLTF

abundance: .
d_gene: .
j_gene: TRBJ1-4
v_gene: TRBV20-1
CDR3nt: TGCAGTGCCCCCCACGGGATTAATGAAAAACTGTTTTTT
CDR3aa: CSAPHGINEKLFF

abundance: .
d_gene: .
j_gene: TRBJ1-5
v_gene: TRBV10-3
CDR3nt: TGTGCCATCAGTGTAGGCACAAATCAGCCCCAGCATTTT
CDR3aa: CAISVGTNQPQHF

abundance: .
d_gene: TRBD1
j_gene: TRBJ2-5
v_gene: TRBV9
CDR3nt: TGTGCCAGCAGCGTAACCGGGACAGAAGAGACCCAGTACTTC
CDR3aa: CASSVTGTEETQYF

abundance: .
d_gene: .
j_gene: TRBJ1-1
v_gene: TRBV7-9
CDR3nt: TGTGCCAGCAGCTTAGCGAGCAGGACTGAAGCTTTCTTT
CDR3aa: CASSLASRTEAFF

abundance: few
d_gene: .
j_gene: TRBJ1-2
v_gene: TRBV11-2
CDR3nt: TGTGCCAGCAGCTTGATCGCATCCTATGGCTACACCTTC
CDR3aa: CASSLIASYGYTF

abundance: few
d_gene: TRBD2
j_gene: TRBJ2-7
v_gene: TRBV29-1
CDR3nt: TGCAGCGCCCGGACTAGCGGGAGGAGGACCTACGAGCAGTACTTC
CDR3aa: CSARTSGRRTYEQYF

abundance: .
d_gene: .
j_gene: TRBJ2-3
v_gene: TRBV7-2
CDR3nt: TGTGCCAGCAGCCCTTTCGGGCTCCTCACAGATACGCAGTATTTT
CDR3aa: CASSPFGLLTDTQYF

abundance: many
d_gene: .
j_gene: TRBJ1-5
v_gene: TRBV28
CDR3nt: TGTGCCAGCAGGAGGGGCGGGGGGCGCAATCAGCCCCAGCATTTT
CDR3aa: CASRRGGGRNQPQHF

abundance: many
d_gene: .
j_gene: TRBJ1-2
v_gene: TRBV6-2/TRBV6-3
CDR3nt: TGTGCCAGCAGTTACTACGGACCGAACGTAGGCTACACCTTC
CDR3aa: CASSYYGPNVGYTF

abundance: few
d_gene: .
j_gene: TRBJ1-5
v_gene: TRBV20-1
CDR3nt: TGCAGTGCTAGGTTAGGGAATAGCAATCAGCCCCAGCATTTT
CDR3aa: CSARLGNSNQPQHF

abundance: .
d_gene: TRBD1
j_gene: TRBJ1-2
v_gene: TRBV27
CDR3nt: TGTGCCAGCAGTGGGACAGAGTTCTATGGCTACACCTTC
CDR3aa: CASSGTEFYGYTF

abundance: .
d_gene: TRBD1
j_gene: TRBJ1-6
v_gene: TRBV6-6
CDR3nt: TGTGCCAGCAGTTCCGGGGGCTTCGGGACAGCTCTTAATTCACCCCTCCACTTT
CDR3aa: CASSSGGFGTALNSPLHF

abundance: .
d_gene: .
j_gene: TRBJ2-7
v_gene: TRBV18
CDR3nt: TGTGCCAGCTCCCCAAGAGGGGGGGAGCGCGAGCAGTACTTC
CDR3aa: CASSPRGGEREQYF

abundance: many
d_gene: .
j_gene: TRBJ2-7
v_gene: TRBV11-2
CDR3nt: TGTGCCAGCAGCTCCGCCTACGAGCAGTACTTC
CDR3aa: CASSSAYEQYF

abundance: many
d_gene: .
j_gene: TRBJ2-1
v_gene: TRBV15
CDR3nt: TGTGCCACCAGCAGAGGGACCCGGAAAAAGCCGACGTTCTTC
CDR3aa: CATSRGTRKKPTFF

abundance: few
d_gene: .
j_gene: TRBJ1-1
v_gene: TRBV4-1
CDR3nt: TGCGCCAGCAGCCTGTTACTCCGGAATGTGGGGAGCACTGAAGCTTTCTTT
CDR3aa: CASSLLLRNVGSTEAFF